This entry features one T cell receptor beta chain sequence. The CD8+ and CD4+ T cells were isolated magnetically using a negative isolation approach, whereas the TEMRA cells were enriched by FACS. Germline assignment: CDR1 LGHNA and CDR2 YSLEER. V lost 4 bases and J lost 9; bases outside the gene matches: 13. CDR3 length equals 16 residues. The data are from a study of CD8 T cells in Susac syndrome. It was with random hexamers that about 0.45 to 1 ug RNA was reverse transcribed. From the immunoSEQ multiplex PCR reads, TCRdb called clonotypes with MiXCR, one entry per CDR3 protein. The repertoire holds approximately 190,000 distinct CDR3 sequences, with approximately 96% as singletons.

This receptor was identified in a human donor with Susac syndrome. The rearrangement uses TRBV4-3 and TRBJ2-1; 9 positions match TRBD1. Material: CD4+ T cells from PBMCs. The CDR3 DNA follows: TGCGCCAGCAGCCGGGTCGGGACAGGGTTAAAAGGTGAGCAGTTCTTC. It codes for CASSRVGTGLKGEQFF.